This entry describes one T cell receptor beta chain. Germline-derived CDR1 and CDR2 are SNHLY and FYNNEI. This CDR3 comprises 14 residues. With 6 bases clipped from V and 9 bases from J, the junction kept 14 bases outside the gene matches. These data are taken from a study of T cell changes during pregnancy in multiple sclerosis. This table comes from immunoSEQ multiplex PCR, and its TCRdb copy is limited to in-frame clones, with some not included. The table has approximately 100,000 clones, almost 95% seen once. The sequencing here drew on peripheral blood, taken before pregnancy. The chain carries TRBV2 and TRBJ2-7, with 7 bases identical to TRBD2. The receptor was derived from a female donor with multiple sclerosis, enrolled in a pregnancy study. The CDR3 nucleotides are TGTGCCAGCAGGGGGGACTACCTGTTTTCACTGCAGTACTTC. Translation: CASRGDYLFSLQYF.